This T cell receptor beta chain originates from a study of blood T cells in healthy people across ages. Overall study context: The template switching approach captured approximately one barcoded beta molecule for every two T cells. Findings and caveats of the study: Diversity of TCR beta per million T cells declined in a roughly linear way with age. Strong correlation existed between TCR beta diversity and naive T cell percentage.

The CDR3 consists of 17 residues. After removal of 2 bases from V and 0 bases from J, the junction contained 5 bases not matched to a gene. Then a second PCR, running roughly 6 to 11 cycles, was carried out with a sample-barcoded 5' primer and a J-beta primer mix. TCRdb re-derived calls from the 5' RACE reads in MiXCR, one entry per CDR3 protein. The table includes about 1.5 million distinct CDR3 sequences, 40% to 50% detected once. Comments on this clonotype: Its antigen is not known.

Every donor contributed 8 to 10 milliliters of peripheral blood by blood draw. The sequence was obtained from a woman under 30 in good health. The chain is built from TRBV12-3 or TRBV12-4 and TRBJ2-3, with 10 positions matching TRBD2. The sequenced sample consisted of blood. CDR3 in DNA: TGTGCCAGCAGTTTATTCCGGACTAGCGGAAGCACAGATACGCAGTATTTT. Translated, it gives CASSLFRTSGSTDTQYF.